This T cell receptor beta chain was sequenced during a study of CD8 T cells in Susac syndrome. Trimming took off 7 bases at V and 0 bases at J, with 13 bases between the two ends. CDR3 length: 15 amino acids. Per the germline V gene, CDR1 is SNHLY and CDR2 is FYNNEI. Reverse transcription of roughly 0.45 to 1 ug RNA was performed with random hexamers. By means of immunoSEQ multiplex PCR, TCR beta CDR3 spanning 54 Vbeta and 13 Jbeta underwent amplification. A single record per CDR3 protein comes from TCRdb applying MiXCR to the immunoSEQ multiplex PCR reads. The data contain some 70,000 distinct CDR3 sequences, 94% of them singletons.

Material: CD8+ T cells from PBMCs. This clonotype was sampled from a human donor with multiple sclerosis. The genes are TRBV2 and TRBJ2-1; weak D call: TRBD2 (5 bases). In DNA form, the CDR3 reads TGTGCCAGCAACGGGGTCGAAGGCTCCTACAATGAGCAGTTCTTC. This translates into CASNGVEGSYNEQFF.